One and the same sample provided the 4 T cell receptor beta chains below, sequenced in a study of shared clonotypes between healthy human individuals. Sequencing was performed with immunoSEQ multiplex PCR; in TCRdb, only in-frame clones are kept and a portion is missing. The sample lists 2 million to 3 million clones, 93% seen once, with roughly 0.36% in the top ten. Input material: naive CD4+ T cells from PBMCs. Subset here: CD45RA+ positively selected. The receptor set was obtained from a man between 18 and 29 years old in good health. Some clones in this sample may be carry-over from other donors' samples.

This clone was observed a handful of times. The V and J genes are TRBV4-2 and TRBJ1-1, with 7 bases aligning to TRBD1. Trimming took 7 bases from V and 7 from J; bases not matched to a gene: 3. The CDR3 sequence is 11 residues long. Germline V gene lookup returns CDR1 LGHNA and CDR2 YNFKEQ. The CDR3 region is CASKDRVEAFF. CDR3 nucleotides: TGTGCCAGCAAAGACAGGGTTGAAGCTTTCTTT.

The rearrangement uses TRBV27 and TRBJ1-2; D gene ambiguous. CDR1 is MNHEY, CDR2 SMNVEV, per germline (reference sequence). The CDR3 consists of 12 residues. V was trimmed by 5 bases and J by 8 bases, leaving 12 bases between them. In nucleotides, the CDR3 is TGTGCCAGCAGTCCGAACATAGGAGGCTACACCTTC. This encodes CASSPNIGGYTF.

This sequence joins TRBV30 and TRBJ2-3; 10 bases agree with TRBD2. V lost 3 bases, J lost 4 bases, and 7 bases stayed unmatched. The CDR3 sequence is 15 residues long. CDR1 and CDR2 (germline): GTSNPN, SVGIG (reference sequence). The CDR3, as DNA: TGTGCCTGGAGCGAAGAGCGGGAGGGCGCAGATACGCAGTATTTT. Translated, it gives CAWSEEREGADTQYF.

The chain combines TRBV18 with TRBJ2-7; D is ambiguous. CDR3 length: 14 residues. Trimming removed 3 bases from V and 2 bases from J, with 11 bases in between. Germline V gives CDR1 KGHSH, CDR2 LQKENI. This CDR3 reads CASSPGSRPYEQYF. In DNA, the CDR3 is TGTGCCAGCTCACCCGGGTCGCGACCCTACGAGCAGTACTTC. Variable domain in full (rest from reference TRBV18 and TRBJ2-7): NAGVMQNPRHLVRRRGQEARLRCSPMKGHSHVYWYRQLPEEGLKFMVYLQKENIIDESGMPKERFSAEFPKEGPSILRIQQVVRGDSAAYFCASSPGSRPYEQYFGPGTRLTVT.